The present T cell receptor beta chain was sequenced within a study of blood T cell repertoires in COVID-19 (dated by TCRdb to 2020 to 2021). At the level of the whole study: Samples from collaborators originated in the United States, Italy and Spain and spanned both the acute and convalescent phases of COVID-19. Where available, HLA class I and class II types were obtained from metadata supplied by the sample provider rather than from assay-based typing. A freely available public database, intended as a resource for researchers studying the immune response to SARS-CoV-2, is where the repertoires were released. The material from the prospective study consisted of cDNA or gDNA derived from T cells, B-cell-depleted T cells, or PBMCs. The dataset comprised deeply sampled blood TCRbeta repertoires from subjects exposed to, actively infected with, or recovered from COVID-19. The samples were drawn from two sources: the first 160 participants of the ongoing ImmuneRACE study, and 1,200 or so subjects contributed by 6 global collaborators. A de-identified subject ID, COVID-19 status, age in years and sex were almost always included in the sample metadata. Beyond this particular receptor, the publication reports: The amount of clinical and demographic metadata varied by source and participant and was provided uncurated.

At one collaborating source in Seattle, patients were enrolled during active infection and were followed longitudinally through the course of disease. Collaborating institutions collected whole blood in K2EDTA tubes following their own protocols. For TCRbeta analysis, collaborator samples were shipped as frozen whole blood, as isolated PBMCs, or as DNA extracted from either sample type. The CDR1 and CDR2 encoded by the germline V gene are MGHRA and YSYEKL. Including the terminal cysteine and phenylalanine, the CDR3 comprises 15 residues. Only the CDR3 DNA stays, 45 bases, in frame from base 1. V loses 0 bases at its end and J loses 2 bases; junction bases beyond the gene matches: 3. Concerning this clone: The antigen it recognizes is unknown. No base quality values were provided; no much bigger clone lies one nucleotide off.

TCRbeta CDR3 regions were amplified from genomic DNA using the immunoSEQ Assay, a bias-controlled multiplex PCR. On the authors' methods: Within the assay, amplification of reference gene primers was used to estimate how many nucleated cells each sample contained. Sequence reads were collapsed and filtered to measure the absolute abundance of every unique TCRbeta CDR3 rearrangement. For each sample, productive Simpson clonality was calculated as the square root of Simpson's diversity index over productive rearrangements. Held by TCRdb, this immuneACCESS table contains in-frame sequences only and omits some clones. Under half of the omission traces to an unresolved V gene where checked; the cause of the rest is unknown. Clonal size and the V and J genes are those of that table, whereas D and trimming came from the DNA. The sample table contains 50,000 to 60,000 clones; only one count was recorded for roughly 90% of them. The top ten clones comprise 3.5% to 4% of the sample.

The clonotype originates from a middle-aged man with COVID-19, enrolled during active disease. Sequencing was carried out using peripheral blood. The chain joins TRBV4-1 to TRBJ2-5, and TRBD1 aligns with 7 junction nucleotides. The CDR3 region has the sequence CASSQERQGQETQYF. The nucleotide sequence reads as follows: TGCGCCAGCAGCCAAGAGAGACAGGGTCAAGAGACCCAGTACTTC.